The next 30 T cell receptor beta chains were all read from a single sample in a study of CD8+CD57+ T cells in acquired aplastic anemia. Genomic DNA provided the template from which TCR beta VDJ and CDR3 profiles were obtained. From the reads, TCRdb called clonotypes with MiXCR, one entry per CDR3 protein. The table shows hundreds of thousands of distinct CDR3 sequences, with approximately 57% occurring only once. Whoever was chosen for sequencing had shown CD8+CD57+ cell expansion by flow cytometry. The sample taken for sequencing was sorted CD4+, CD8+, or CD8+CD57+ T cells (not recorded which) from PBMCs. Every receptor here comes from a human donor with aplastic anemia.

The CDR3: CASSFGSDSYEQYF. Here the CDR3 DNA reads TGTGCCAGCAGCTTCGGGTCCGATTCCTACGAGCAGTACTTC. The chain recombines TRBV5-6 with TRBJ2-7; D unresolved. CDR3 length: 14 amino acids. Looked up from germline, CDR1 is SGHDT and CDR2 is YYEEEE. V lost 2 bases, J lost 1 base, and 10 bases lay in between.

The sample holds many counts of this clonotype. The CDR3 loop reads CASSVTGTGINYGYTF. The CDR3 coding sequence is TGTGCCAGCAGCGTTACCGGGACAGGAATAAACTATGGCTACACCTTC. The chain employs TRBV3-1 and TRBJ1-2, with TRBD1 matching over 8 bases. Germline loops: CDR1 LGHDT, CDR2 YNNKEL (reference sequence). The trim removed 5 bases at V and 2 bases at J, leaving 10 bases unmatched. This CDR3 is built from 16 residues.

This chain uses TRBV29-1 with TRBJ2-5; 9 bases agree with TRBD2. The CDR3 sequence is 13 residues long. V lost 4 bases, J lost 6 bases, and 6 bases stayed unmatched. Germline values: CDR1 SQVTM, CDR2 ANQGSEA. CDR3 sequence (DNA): TGCAGCGTTGGTTCCAGCGGGGGGAAGACCCAGTACTTC. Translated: CSVGSSGGKTQYF.

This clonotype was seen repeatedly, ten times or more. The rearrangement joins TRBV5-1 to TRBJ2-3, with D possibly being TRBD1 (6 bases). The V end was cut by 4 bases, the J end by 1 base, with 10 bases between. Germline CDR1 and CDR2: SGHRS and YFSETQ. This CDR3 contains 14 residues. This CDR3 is CASSPGQRTDTQYF. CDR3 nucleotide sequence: TGCGCCAGCAGCCCTGGACAGCGCACAGATACGCAGTATTTT.

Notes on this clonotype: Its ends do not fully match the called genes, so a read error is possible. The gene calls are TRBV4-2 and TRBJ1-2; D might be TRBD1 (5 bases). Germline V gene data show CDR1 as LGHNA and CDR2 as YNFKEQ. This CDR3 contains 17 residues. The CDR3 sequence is CASSMSPPGHPNYGYAF. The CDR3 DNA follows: TGTGCCAGTAGTATGTCCCCACCTGGACACCCTAACTATGGCTACGCCTTC.

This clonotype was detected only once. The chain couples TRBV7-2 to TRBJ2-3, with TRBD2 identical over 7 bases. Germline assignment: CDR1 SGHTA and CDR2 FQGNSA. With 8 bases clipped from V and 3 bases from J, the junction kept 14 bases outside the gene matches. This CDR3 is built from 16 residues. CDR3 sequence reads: CASQPGSGITTDTQYF. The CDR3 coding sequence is TGTGCCAGCCAACCGGGGAGCGGGATAACTACAGATACGCAGTATTTT.

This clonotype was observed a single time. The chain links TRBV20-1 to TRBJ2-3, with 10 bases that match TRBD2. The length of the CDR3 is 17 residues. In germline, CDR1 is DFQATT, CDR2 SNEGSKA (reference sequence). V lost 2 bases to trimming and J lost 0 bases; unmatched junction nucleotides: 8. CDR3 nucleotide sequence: TGCAGTGCTAGACGGCTAGCGGGGGTAACTAGCACAGATACGCAGTATTTT. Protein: CSARRLAGVTSTDTQYF.

This CDR3 reads CASSQEARGQETQYF. CDR3 coding DNA: TGCGCCAGCAGCCAAGAAGCGAGGGGGCAAGAGACCCAGTACTTC. This chain uses TRBV4-3 with TRBJ2-5, with D possibly TRBD1 on 6 matching bases. This CDR3 spans 15 amino acids. Germline CDR1 reads LGHNA; CDR2 reads YSLEER. Trimming took 0 bases from V and 2 from J, leaving 10 bases between them.

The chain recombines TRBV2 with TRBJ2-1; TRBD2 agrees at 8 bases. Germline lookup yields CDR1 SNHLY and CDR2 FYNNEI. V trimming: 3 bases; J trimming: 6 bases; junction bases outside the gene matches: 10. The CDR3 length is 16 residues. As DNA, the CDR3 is TGTGCCAGCAGTGATCTCGGAGCGGGGGCCACCAATGAGCAGTTCTTC. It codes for CASSDLGAGATNEQFF.

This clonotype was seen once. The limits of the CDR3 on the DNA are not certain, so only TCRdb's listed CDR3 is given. The CDR3 loop reads CASSLGARANQPQHFGDGTQYF. The chain carries TRBV7-8 and TRBJ2-5; the DNA was not used to check the table's D call, TRBD1. Germline V gene data show CDR1 as SGHVS and CDR2 as FQNEAQ. 22 amino acids form the CDR3, both terminal residues included.

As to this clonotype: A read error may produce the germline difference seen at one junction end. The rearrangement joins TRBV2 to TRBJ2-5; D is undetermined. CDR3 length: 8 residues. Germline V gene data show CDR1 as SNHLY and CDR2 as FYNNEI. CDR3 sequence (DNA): TGTGCCAGCAGAGTGGAAACCTTC. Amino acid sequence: CASRVETF.

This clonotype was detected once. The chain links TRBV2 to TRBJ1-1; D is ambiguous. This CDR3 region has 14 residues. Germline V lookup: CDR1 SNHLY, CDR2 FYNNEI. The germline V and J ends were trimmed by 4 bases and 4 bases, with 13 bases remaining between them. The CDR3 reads CASSGTVRGTEAFF. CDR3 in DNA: TGTGCCAGCAGTGGTACAGTGCGGGGCACTGAAGCTTTCTTT.

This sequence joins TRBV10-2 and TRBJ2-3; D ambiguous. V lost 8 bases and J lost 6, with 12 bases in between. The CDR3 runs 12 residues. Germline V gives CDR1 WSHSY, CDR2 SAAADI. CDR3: CASSPALDTQYF. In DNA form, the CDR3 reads TGCGCCAGCTCCCCGGCTCTGGATACGCAGTATTTT.

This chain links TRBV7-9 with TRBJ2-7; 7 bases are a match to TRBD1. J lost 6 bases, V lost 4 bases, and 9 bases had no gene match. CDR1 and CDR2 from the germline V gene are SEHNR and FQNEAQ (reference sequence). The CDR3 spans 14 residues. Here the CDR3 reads CASSSGQRASEQYF. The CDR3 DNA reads TGTGCCAGCAGCTCGGGACAGAGGGCCAGCGAGCAGTACTTC.

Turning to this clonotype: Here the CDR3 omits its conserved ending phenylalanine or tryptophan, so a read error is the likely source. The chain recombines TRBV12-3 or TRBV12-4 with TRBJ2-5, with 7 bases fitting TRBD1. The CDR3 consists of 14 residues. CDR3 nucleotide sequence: TGTGCCGGCAGTGCCACGACAGGGTTAGAGACCCAGTACGTC. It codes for CAGSATTGLETQYV.

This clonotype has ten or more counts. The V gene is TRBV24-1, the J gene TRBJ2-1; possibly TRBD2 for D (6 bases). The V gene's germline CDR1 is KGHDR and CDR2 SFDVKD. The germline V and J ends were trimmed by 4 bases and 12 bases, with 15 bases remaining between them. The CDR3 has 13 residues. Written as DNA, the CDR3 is TGTGCCACCAGTGAGGGGGGTAGGGGAGCGCAGTTCTTC. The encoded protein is CATSEGGRGAQFF.

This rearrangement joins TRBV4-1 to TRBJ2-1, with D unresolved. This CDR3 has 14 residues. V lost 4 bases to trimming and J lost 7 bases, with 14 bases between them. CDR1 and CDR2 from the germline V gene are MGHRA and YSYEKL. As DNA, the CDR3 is TGCGCCAGCAGCCGCCTGGTCCGCAATAATGAGCAGTTCTTC. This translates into CASSRLVRNNEQFF.

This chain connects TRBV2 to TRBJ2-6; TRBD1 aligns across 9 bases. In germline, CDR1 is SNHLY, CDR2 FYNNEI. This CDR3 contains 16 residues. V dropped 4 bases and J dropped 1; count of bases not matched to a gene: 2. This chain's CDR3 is CASSGDRVSGANVLTF. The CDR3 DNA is TGTGCCAGCAGTGGGGACAGGGTGTCTGGGGCCAACGTCCTGACTTTC.

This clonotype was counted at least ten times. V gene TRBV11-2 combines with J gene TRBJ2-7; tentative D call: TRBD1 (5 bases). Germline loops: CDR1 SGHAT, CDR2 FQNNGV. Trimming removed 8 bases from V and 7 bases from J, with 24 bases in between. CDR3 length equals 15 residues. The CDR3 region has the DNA TGTGCCAGCTCTTTTCCGACGAGAAGGGGCAGAGAGCAGTACTTC. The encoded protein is CASSFPTRRGREQYF.

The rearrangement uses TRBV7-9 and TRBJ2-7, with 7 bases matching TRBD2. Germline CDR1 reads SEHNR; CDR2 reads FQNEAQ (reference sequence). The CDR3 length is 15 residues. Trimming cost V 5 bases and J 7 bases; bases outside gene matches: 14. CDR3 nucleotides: TGTGCCAGCAGCCCCATCGAGGCGGGAGTCGGGGAGCAGTACTTC. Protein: CASSPIEAGVGEQYF.

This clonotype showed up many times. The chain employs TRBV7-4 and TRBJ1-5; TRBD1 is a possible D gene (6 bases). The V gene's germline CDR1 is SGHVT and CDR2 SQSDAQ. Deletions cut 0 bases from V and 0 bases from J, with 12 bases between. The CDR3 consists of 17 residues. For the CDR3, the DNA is TGTGCCAGCAGCTTAGCGTCTACAGGGTATAGCAATCAGCCCCAGCATTTT. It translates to CASSLASTGYSNQPQHF.

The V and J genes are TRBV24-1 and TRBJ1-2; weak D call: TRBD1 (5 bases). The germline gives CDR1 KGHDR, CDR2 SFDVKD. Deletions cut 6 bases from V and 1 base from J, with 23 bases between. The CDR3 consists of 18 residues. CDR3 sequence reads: CATSSAGVRGVNNYGYTF. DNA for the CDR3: TGTGCCACCAGTTCTGCAGGAGTGAGGGGCGTTAATAACTATGGCTACACCTTC.

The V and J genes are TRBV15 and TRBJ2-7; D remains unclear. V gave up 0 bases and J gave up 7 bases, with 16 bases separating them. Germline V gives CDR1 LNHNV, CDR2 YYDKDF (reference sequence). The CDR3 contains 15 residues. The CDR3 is CATSREGGPPREQYF. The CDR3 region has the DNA TGTGCCACCAGCAGAGAGGGCGGACCGCCTAGGGAGCAGTACTTC.

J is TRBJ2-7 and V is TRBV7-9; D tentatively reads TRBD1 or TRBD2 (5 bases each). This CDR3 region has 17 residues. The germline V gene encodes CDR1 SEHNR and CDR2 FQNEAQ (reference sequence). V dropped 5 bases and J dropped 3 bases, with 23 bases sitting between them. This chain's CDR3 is CASSDVGVLIRGYEQYF. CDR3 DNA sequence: TGTGCCAGCAGCGATGTAGGGGTACTGATTCGGGGCTACGAGCAGTACTTC.

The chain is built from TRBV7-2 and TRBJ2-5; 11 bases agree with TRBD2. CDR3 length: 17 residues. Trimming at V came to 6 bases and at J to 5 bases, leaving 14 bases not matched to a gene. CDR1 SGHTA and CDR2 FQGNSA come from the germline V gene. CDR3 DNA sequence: TGTGCCAGCAGATATTCCGGGACTAGCGGAATCAATGAGACCCAGTACTTC. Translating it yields CASRYSGTSGINETQYF.

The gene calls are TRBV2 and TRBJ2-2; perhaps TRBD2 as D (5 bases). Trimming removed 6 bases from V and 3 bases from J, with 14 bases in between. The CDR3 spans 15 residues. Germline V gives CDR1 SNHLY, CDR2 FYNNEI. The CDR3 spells CASSVASWDTGELFF. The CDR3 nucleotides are TGTGCCAGCAGCGTAGCTAGCTGGGACACCGGGGAGCTGTTTTTT.

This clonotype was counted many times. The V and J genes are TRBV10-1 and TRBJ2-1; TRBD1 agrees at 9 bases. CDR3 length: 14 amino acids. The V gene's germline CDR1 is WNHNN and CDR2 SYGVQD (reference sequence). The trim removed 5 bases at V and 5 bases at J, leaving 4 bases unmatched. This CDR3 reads CASSRQGGHNEQFF. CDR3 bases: TGCGCCAGCAGTCGACAGGGGGGACACAATGAGCAGTTCTTC.

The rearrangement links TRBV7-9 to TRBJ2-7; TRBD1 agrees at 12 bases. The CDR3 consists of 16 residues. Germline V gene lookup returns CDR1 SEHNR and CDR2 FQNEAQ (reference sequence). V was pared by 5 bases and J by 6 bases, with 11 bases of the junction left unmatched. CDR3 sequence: CASSHSSGTGGGEQYF. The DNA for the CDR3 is TGTGCCAGCAGCCATTCCTCCGGGACAGGGGGCGGCGAGCAGTACTTC.

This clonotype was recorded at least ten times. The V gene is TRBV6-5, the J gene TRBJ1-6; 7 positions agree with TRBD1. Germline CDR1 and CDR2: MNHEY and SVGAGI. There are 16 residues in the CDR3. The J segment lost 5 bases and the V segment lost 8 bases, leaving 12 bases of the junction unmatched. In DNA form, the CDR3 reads TGTGCCAGCTGTTGTAATCCCGGGACAGATAATTCACCCCTCCACTTT. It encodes CASCCNPGTDNSPLHF.

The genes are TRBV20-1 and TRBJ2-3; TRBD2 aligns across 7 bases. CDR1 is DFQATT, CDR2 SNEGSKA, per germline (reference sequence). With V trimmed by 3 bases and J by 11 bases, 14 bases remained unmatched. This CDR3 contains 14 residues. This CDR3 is CSASRSGFFNEQYF. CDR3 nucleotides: TGCAGTGCTAGCCGTAGCGGGTTCTTCAATGAGCAGTATTTT.